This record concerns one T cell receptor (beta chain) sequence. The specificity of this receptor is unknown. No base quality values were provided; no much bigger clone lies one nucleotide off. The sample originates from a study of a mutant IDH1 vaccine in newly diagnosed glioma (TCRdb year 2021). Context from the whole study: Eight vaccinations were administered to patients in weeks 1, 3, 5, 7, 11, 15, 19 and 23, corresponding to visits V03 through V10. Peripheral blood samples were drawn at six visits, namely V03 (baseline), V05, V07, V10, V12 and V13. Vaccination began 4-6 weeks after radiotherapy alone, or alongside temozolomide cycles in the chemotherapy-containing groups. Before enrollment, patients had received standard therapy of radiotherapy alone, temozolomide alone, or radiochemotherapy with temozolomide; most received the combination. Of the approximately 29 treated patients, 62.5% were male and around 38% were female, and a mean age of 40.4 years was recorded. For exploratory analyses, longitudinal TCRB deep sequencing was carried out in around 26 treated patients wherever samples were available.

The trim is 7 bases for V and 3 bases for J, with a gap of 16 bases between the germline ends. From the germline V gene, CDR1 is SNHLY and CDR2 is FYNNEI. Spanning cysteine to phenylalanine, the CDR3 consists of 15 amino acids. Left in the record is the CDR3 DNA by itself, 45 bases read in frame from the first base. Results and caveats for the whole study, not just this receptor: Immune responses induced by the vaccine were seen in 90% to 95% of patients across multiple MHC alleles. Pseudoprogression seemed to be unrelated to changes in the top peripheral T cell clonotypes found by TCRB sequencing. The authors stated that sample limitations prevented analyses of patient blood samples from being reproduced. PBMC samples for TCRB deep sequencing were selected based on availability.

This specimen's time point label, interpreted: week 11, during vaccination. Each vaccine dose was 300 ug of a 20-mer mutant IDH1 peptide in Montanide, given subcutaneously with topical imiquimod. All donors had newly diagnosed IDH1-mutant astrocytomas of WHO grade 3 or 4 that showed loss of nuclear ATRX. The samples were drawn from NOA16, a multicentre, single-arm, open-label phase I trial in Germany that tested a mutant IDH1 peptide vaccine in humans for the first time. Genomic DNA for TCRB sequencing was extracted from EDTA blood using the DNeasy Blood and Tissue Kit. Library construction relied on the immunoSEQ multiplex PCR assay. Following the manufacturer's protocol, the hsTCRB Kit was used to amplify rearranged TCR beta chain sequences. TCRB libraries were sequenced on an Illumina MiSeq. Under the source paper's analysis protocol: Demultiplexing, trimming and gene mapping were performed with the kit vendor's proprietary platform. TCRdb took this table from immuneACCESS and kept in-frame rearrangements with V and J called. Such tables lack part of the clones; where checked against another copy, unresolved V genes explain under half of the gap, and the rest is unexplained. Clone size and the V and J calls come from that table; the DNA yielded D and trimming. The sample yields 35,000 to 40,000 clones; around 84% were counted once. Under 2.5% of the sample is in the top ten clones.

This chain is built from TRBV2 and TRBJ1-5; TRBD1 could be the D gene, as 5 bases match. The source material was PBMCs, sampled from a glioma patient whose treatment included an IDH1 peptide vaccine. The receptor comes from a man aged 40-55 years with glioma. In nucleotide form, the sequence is TGTGCCAGCATGCCAATCCAGGGTTCCAATCAGCCCCAGCATTTT. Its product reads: CASMPIQGSNQPQHF.